One and the same sample provided the 4 T cell receptor beta chains below, sequenced in a study of naive and memory T cell subsets. The beta constant-region primer was an equimolar mix of two oligonucleotides covering TRBC1 and TRBC2. Via MiXCR, TCRdb re-called the UMI-ligation and nested PCR reads, giving one row per CDR3 protein. The repertoire holds 75,000 to 85,000 distinct CDR3 sequences, under 15% seen once, with roughly 0.9% in the top ten. Sequenced: central memory CD4+ T cells from blood. These receptors were obtained from a human donor in good health.

The chain links TRBV6-6 to TRBJ1-5; D is unclear. In germline, CDR1 is MNHNY, CDR2 SVGAGI (reference sequence). The CDR3 contains 18 residues. V was shortened by 6 bases and J by 0 bases, with 21 bases between the two germline ends. In DNA, the CDR3 is TGTGCCAGCAGCAAACGATCTCCGGGGATTTATAGCAATCAGCCCCAGCATTTT. Amino acid sequence: CASSKRSPGIYSNQPQHF.

This clonotype has more than one count but fewer than ten. J is TRBJ2-1 and V is TRBV14, with a tentative D call TRBD2 (5 bases). The CDR3 consists of 13 residues. V was clipped by 0 bases and J by 12 bases, with 12 bases between them. CDR1 is SGHDN and CDR2 is FVKESK in the germline V gene. CDR3 region: CASSQDGRGRQFF. For the CDR3, the DNA is TGTGCCAGCAGCCAAGATGGGCGAGGGCGGCAGTTCTTC.

This clonotype was picked up a small number of times. The genes are TRBV11-2 and TRBJ2-1; TRBD2 aligns across 11 bases. Germline V gene lookup returns CDR1 SGHAT and CDR2 FQNNGV. The CDR3 is 16 amino acids. The V and J ends lost 5 bases and 4 bases, in that order; junction bases with no gene match: 7. CDR3 amino acids: CASSTHGTSGYNEQFF. DNA of the CDR3: TGTGCCAGCAGCACCCACGGGACTAGCGGATACAATGAGCAGTTCTTC.

This clonotype has more than one count but fewer than ten. The chain uses TRBV9 and TRBJ2-5, with 7 bases fitting TRBD2. Germline V gene lookup returns CDR1 SGDLS and CDR2 YYNGEE. The junction had 6 bases not matched to a gene; V was cut back by 0 bases and J by 4 bases. The CDR3 contains 15 residues. CDR3 residues: CASSVGLAEGETQYF. The DNA of the CDR3 is TGTGCCAGCAGCGTAGGCCTAGCGGAGGGAGAGACCCAGTACTTC.